Listed below are T cell receptor beta chains from one sample, sequenced in a study of T-cell memory formation after mild COVID-19. TCRdb reprocessed the 5' RACE reads with MiXCR, giving one entry per CDR3 protein. The sample has a few hundred thousand distinct CDR3 sequences; roughly 21% are singletons. The sequenced sample consisted of PBMCs or a T cell subset sorted from them (not recorded which). The receptors derive from an adult woman who had mild COVID-19 (a few samples of this study predate the infection). Cell type and time point are not known. CDR3s include the opening cysteine and the closing phenylalanine or tryptophan. Fields, in order: J gene, clone size, V gene, D gene, CDR3 protein, CDR3 DNA. D genes are given only for firm matches. For some rows the clone size is stated as once, few or many, or as a class when expanded; others skip it.

j_gene: TRBJ1-1; abundance: few; v_gene: TRBV5-5; d_gene: -; CDR3aa: CASSLVGADRNTEAFF; CDR3nt: TGTGCCAGCAGCTTGGTGGGGGCAGACAGGAACACTGAAGCTTTCTTT
j_gene: TRBJ2-6; abundance: few; v_gene: TRBV4-3; d_gene: -; CDR3aa: CASSPGVGSGANVLTF; CDR3nt: TGCGCCAGCAGCCCCGGGGTAGGCTCTGGGGCCAACGTCCTGACTTTC
j_gene: TRBJ1-3; abundance: -; v_gene: TRBV5-1; d_gene: TRBD1; CDR3aa: CASSPTGVPGNTIYF; CDR3nt: TGCGCCAGCAGCCCGACAGGGGTGCCCGGAAACACCATATATTTT
j_gene: TRBJ2-7; abundance: -; v_gene: TRBV7-9; d_gene: -; CDR3aa: CASSPPGTESYEQYF; CDR3nt: TGTGCCAGCAGCCCCCCCGGGACCGAATCCTACGAGCAGTACTTC
j_gene: TRBJ2-6; abundance: -; v_gene: TRBV4-2; d_gene: TRBD2; CDR3aa: CASSQEGGSGANVLTF; CDR3nt: TGTGCCAGCAGCCAAGAGGGGGGGTCTGGGGCCAACGTCCTGACTTTC
j_gene: TRBJ2-6; abundance: -; v_gene: TRBV6-5; d_gene: -; CDR3aa: CASSRPGAGANVLTF; CDR3nt: TGTGCCAGCAGCCGCCCCGGGGCTGGGGCCAACGTCCTGACTTTC
j_gene: TRBJ1-1; abundance: -; v_gene: TRBV5-5; d_gene: -; CDR3aa: CASSRGYTGRSEAFF; CDR3nt: TGTGCCAGCAGCCGGGGCTATACAGGGCGGAGTGAAGCTTTCTTT
j_gene: TRBJ2-1; abundance: few; v_gene: TRBV7-2; d_gene: TRBD1; CDR3aa: CASSLTGYSEQFF; CDR3nt: TGTGCCAGCAGCTTGACAGGGTATAGTGAGCAGTTCTTC
j_gene: TRBJ1-1; abundance: -; v_gene: TRBV20-1; d_gene: -; CDR3aa: CSARGGGTNTEAFF; CDR3nt: TGCAGTGCTAGGGGGGGGGGCACTAACACTGAAGCTTTCTTT
j_gene: TRBJ2-7; abundance: few; v_gene: TRBV7-2; d_gene: -; CDR3aa: CASSLVMSYEQYF; CDR3nt: TGTGCCAGCAGCTTAGTTATGTCCTACGAGCAGTACTTC
j_gene: TRBJ2-1; abundance: -; v_gene: TRBV29-1; d_gene: TRBD2; CDR3aa: CSVQGLGGRGEQFF; CDR3nt: TGCAGCGTTCAGGGCCTCGGAGGGAGGGGTGAGCAGTTCTTC
j_gene: TRBJ2-2; abundance: -; v_gene: TRBV29-1; d_gene: TRBD2; CDR3aa: CSVLAGEITGELFF; CDR3nt: TGCAGCGTACTAGCGGGAGAGATCACCGGGGAGCTGTTTTTT
j_gene: TRBJ2-6; abundance: few; v_gene: TRBV6-5; d_gene: TRBD1; CDR3aa: CASSYDRAAGANVLTF; CDR3nt: TGTGCCAGCAGTTACGACAGGGCGGCTGGGGCCAACGTCCTGACTTTC
j_gene: TRBJ2-4; abundance: -; v_gene: TRBV9; d_gene: -; CDR3aa: CASSAGTAKNIQYF; CDR3nt: TGTGCCAGCAGCGCCGGAACAGCCAAAAACATTCAGTACTTC
j_gene: TRBJ1-1; abundance: many; v_gene: TRBV11-2; d_gene: -; CDR3aa: CASSLDRFSVSF; CDR3nt: TGTGCCAGCAGCTTAGACAGGTTTTCGGTCTCGTTT
j_gene: TRBJ1-1; abundance: -; v_gene: TRBV19; d_gene: -; CDR3aa: CASSIGGNLNTEAFF; CDR3nt: TGTGCCAGTAGTATTGGGGGAAACTTAAACACTGAAGCTTTCTTT
j_gene: TRBJ2-7; abundance: many; v_gene: TRBV10-2; d_gene: TRBD2; CDR3aa: CASRSTSGGDEQYF; CDR3nt: TGCGCCAGCAGATCGACTAGCGGGGGCGACGAGCAGTACTTC
j_gene: TRBJ2-3; abundance: -; v_gene: TRBV13; d_gene: TRBD2; CDR3aa: CASSGRLRLAGESSTDTQYF; CDR3nt: TGTGCCAGCAGCGGGAGGTTGAGACTAGCGGGGGAATCTAGCACAGATACGCAGTATTTT
j_gene: TRBJ2-3; abundance: -; v_gene: TRBV5-1; d_gene: TRBD2; CDR3aa: CASSPGGGAGTDTQYF; CDR3nt: TGCGCCAGCAGCCCGGGGGGGGGCGCGGGCACAGATACGCAGTATTTT
j_gene: TRBJ1-4; abundance: many; v_gene: TRBV12-3/TRBV12-4; d_gene: TRBD1; CDR3aa: CASSYRQGGNEKLFF; CDR3nt: TGTGCCAGCAGTTACCGACAGGGGGGGAATGAAAAACTGTTTTTT
j_gene: TRBJ2-3; abundance: -; v_gene: TRBV7-2; d_gene: -; CDR3aa: CASSERTLSTDTQYF; CDR3nt: TGTGCCAGCAGCGAGAGAACTTTAAGCACAGATACGCAGTATTTT
j_gene: TRBJ2-1; abundance: many; v_gene: TRBV12-3/TRBV12-4; d_gene: TRBD2; CDR3aa: CASSSSGRAPNEQFF; CDR3nt: TGTGCCAGCAGTTCCAGTGGGAGGGCCCCCAATGAGCAGTTCTTC
j_gene: TRBJ2-7; abundance: -; v_gene: TRBV4-3; d_gene: TRBD2; CDR3aa: CASSQGEGTSPYEQYF; CDR3nt: TGCGCCAGCAGCCAAGGGGAGGGGACTAGCCCATACGAGCAGTACTTC
j_gene: TRBJ2-7; abundance: -; v_gene: TRBV20-1; d_gene: -; CDR3aa: CSAIGRTRPHYEQYF; CDR3nt: TGCAGTGCTATAGGCCGCACTCGACCCCATTACGAGCAGTACTTC
j_gene: TRBJ1-1; abundance: -; v_gene: TRBV6-5; d_gene: TRBD1; CDR3aa: CASSKPGTGEAFF; CDR3nt: TGTGCCAGCAGTAAACCTGGGACAGGTGAAGCTTTCTTT
j_gene: TRBJ1-2; abundance: -; v_gene: TRBV20-1; d_gene: -; CDR3aa: CSGPGSYGYTF; CDR3nt: TGCAGTGGGCCAGGGTCATATGGCTACACCTTC
j_gene: TRBJ1-2; abundance: -; v_gene: TRBV15; d_gene: -; CDR3aa: CATSREGRGVYGYTF; CDR3nt: TGTGCCACCAGCAGAGAGGGGAGAGGGGTCTATGGCTACACCTTC
j_gene: TRBJ2-3; abundance: many; v_gene: TRBV29-1; d_gene: TRBD1; CDR3aa: CSVGQGGTDTQYF; CDR3nt: TGCAGCGTTGGCCAGGGGGGCACAGATACGCAGTATTTT